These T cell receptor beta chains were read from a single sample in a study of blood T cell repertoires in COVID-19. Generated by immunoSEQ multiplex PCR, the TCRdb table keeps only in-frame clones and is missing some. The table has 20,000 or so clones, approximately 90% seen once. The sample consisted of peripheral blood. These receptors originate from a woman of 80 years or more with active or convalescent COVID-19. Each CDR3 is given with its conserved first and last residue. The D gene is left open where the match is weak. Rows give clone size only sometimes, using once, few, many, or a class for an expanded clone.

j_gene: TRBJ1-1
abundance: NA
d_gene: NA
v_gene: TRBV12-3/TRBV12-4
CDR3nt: TGTGCCAGCGCCGCGGGGGGGGCGACTGAAGCTTTCTTT
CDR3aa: CASAAGGATEAFF

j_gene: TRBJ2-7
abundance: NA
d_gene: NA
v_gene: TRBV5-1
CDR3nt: TGCGCCAGCAGCTACGACCCGGGTGTCTACGAGCAGTACTTC
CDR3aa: CASSYDPGVYEQYF

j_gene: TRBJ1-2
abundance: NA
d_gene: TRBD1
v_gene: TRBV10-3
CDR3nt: TGTGCCATCAGTGTAACGGGACAGGGCTACACCTTC
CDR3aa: CAISVTGQGYTF

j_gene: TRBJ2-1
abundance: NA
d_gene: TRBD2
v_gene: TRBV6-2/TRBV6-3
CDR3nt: TGTGCCAGCAGCCTCTTGCTGGGACTAGCGGGGGGGTACAATGAGCAGTTCTTC
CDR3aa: CASSLLLGLAGGYNEQFF

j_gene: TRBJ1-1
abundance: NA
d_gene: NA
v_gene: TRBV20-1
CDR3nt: TGCAGTGCTACTGACACTGAAGCTTTCTTT
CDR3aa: CSATDTEAFF

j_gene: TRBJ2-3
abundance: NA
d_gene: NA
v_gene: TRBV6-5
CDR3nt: TGTGCCACCCAATTGGGAGGAAGCACAGATACGCAGTATTTT
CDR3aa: CATQLGGSTDTQYF

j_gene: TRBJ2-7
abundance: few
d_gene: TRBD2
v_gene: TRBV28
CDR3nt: TGTGCCAGCAGTTTTGGTACTAGCGGGAGTGGTTACGAGCAGTACTTC
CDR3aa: CASSFGTSGSGYEQYF

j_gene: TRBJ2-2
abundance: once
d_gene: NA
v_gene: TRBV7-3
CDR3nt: TGTGCCAGCAGCTCGGGATGGACCGGGGAGCTGTTTTTT
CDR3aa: CASSSGWTGELFF

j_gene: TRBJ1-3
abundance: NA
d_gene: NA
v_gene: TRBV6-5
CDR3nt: TGTGCCAGCAATTCACTACCCCACCCGCTTTCCATATATTTT
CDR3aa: CASNSLPHPLSIYF

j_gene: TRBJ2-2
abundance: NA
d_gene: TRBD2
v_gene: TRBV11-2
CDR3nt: TGTGCCAGCAGCTTAGGTAGCGGGGTGAACACCGGGGAGCTGTTTTTT
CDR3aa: CASSLGSGVNTGELFF

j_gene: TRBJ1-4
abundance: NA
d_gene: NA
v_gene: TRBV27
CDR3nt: TGTGCCAGCAGTCCAGGGGCCCTTCTTTTTATTAATGAAAAACTGTTTTTT
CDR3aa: CASSPGALLFINEKLFF

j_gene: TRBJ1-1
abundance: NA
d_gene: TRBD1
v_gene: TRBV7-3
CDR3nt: TGTGCCAGCAGTCGGACAGGACGAAACACTGAAGCTTTCTTT
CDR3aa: CASSRTGRNTEAFF

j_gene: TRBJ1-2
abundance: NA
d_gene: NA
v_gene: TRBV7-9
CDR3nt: TGTGCCAGCAGCTTAGATTGGGGCGCTTATGGCTACACCTTC
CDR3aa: CASSLDWGAYGYTF

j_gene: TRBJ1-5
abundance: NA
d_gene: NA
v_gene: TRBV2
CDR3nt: TGTGCCACCGCGGACAGTCGTAGGAATAGCAATCAGCCCCAGCATTTT
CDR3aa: CATADSRRNSNQPQHF

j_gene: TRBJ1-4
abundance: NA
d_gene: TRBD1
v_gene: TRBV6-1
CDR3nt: TGTGCCAGCAGTGAATCGAGGGGGCTTGAAAAACTGTTTTTT
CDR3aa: CASSESRGLEKLFF

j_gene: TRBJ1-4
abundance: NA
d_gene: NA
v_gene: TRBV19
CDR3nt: TGTGCCAGTAGTATAAGGGAAGGGGAACTGTTTTTT
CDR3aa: CASSIREGELFF